This T cell receptor beta chain was identified during a study of STAT5B mutations in CD4+ large granular lymphocyte leukemia. CDR3 length: 15 residues. Germline-derived CDR1 and CDR2 are SGDLS and YYNGEE. V dropped 0 bases and J dropped 6 bases, with 14 bases sitting between them. Only in-frame clones appear in the TCRdb table, and some are missing; sequencing was by immunoSEQ multiplex PCR. The sample yields around 33,000 clones, roughly three quarters seen once. The sample holds one count of this clone. This clonotype was obtained from a human donor in good health. The V call is TRBV9, the J call TRBJ2-3, with D perhaps matching TRBD1 (6 bases). The sequencing input was CD4+ T cells from blood buffy coats. The CDR3 protein is CASSVVQGGPDTQYF. The CDR3 DNA reads TGTGCCAGCAGCGTAGTACAAGGGGGACCCGATACGCAGTATTTT. The full variable domain, in which reference TRBV9 and TRBJ2-3 provide the parts outside the CDR3, is DSGVTQTPKHLITATGQRVTLRCSPRSGDLSVYWYQQSLDQGLQFLIQYYNGEERAKGNILERFSAQQFPDLHSELNLSSLELGDSALYFCASSVVQGGPDTQYFGPGTRLTVL.